The next 12 T cell receptor beta chains were all read from a single sample in a study of CD8+ T cells in alopecia areata. As the sequencing template, cDNA was produced by extracting RNA and reverse transcribing it. Sequencing used immunoSEQ multiplex PCR; TCRdb keeps in-frame clones, though not all of them. The table has under 30,000 clones, approximately 52% seen once; the top ten hold roughly 31%. The sample consisted of NKG2D-high CD8+ T cells sorted from blood. These receptor sequences come from a human donor with alopecia areata.

The chain has TRBV14 and TRBJ2-7; TRBD2 matches 13 bases. Looked up from germline, CDR1 is SGHDN and CDR2 is FVKESK. This CDR3 is 19 amino acids long. J lost 3 bases, V lost 1 base, and 12 bases had no gene match. The CDR3 region has the DNA TGTGCCAGCAGCCAAGGGTGGCATGGACTAGCGGGAGTAAACTACGAGCAGTACTTC. The encoded protein is CASSQGWHGLAGVNYEQYF.

This clone has a handful of counts. CDR3 in amino acids: CSVAWAAETGELFF. The CDR3 DNA sequence: TGCAGCGTTGCTTGGGCCGCCGAGACCGGGGAGCTGTTTTTT. The genes are TRBV29-1 and TRBJ2-2; D remains ambiguous. Germline V gives CDR1 SQVTM, CDR2 ANQGSEA. Trimming pared 4 bases from V and 5 bases from J, leaving 14 bases between. The CDR3 totals 14 residues.

The CDR3 region is CASSQGARTEAFF. CDR3 coding DNA: TGTGCCAGCAGTCAGGGGGCGCGTACTGAAGCTTTCTTT. The V call is TRBV28, the J call TRBJ1-1; 8 nucleotides agree with TRBD1. The CDR3 runs 13 residues. Looked up from germline, CDR1 is MDHEN and CDR2 is SYDVKM. Trimming took 5 bases from V and 5 from J; bases not matched to a gene: 4.

The rearrangement uses TRBV5-4 and TRBJ2-3, with 12 bases matching TRBD2. V lost 3 bases, J lost 5 bases, and 7 bases stayed unmatched. Germline V gene data show CDR1 as SGHNT and CDR2 as YYREEE (reference sequence). This CDR3 is 16 amino acids long. The CDR3 sequence is CASSSGLAGSEDTQYF. CDR3 sequence (DNA): TGTGCCAGCAGCTCGGGACTAGCGGGCTCGGAAGATACGCAGTATTTT.

This clone turned up a few times. The chain joins TRBV28 to TRBJ1-1; 7 bases are a match to TRBD1. The length of the CDR3 is 13 residues. In germline, CDR1 is MDHEN, CDR2 SYDVKM. The V segment lost 5 bases and the J segment 4 bases; nucleotides outside the gene matches: 4. In DNA, the CDR3 is TGTGCCAGCAGTCAGGGGGGGACCACTGAAGCTTTCTTT. Amino acids: CASSQGGTTEAFF.

This clone is judged medium-sized (0.01 to 0.1%). V is TRBV28 and J is TRBJ2-5, with 7 bases identical to TRBD2. The CDR3 sequence is 17 residues long. Trimming removed 3 bases from V and 1 base from J; junction bases left unmatched: 11. The germline gives CDR1 MDHEN, CDR2 SYDVKM. The CDR3: CASSFRVWGGSQETQYF. The CDR3 nucleotides are TGTGCCAGCAGTTTTCGGGTGTGGGGGGGTTCCCAAGAGACCCAGTACTTC.

The chain recombines TRBV27 with TRBJ2-1; perhaps TRBD1 as D (6 bases). This CDR3 spans 14 amino acids. V was cut by 5 bases and J by 3 bases, with 11 bases left in between. The germline V gene has CDR1 MNHEY and CDR2 SMNVEV (reference sequence). CDR3 region: CASSGTSIYNEQFF. The CDR3 DNA is TGTGCCAGCAGTGGGACATCAATCTACAATGAGCAGTTCTTC.

This clone was seen ten or more times. The chain links TRBV28 to TRBJ2-1, with D uncertain. Germline assignment: CDR1 MDHEN and CDR2 SYDVKM. The CDR3 contains 11 residues. Trimming stripped 7 bases from V and 4 bases from J, with 5 bases between. The CDR3: CASTFYNEQFF. The CDR3 coding sequence is TGTGCCAGCACCTTTTACAATGAGCAGTTCTTC.

This chain uses TRBV29-1 with TRBJ2-7; perhaps D is TRBD1 or TRBD2 (7 bases each). The V and J ends lost 4 bases and 0 bases respectively, with 22 bases between them. Germline V gives CDR1 SQVTM, CDR2 ANQGSEA. The CDR3 has 17 amino acids. This CDR3 reads CSVVGGNRGEISYEQYF. The CDR3 region has the DNA TGCAGCGTTGTGGGGGGGAACAGGGGAGAAATCTCCTACGAGCAGTACTTC.

This chain joins TRBV7-9 and TRBJ2-5, with D possibly being TRBD1 (6 bases). Between the trimmed V and J ends, which lost 8 bases and 7 bases, there was a span of 17 bases. The length of the CDR3 is 13 residues. CDR1 is SEHNR, CDR2 FQNEAQ, per germline (reference sequence). The CDR3, as DNA: TGTGCCAGCGTGGGGACACTCCCATGGACCCAGTACTTC. Residues: CASVGTLPWTQYF.

This clone was detected a few times. J is TRBJ2-5 and V is TRBV7-8; D gene ambiguous. Germline CDR1 reads SGHVS; CDR2 reads FQNEAQ. Trimming pared 5 bases from V and 4 bases from J, leaving 20 bases between. CDR3 length: 16 amino acids. As DNA, the CDR3 is TGTGCCAGCAGCCCCGTGTCTAGGCTCATTCCAGAGACCCAGTACTTC. Its translation: CASSPVSRLIPETQYF. The full variable domain, completed using reference TRBV7-8 and TRBJ2-5, is GAGVSQSPRYKVAKRGQDVALRCDPISGHVSLFWYQQALGQGPEFLTYFQNEAQLDKSGLPSDRFFAERPEGSVSTLKIQRTQQEDSAVYLCASSPVSRLIPETQYFGPGTRLLVL.

V is TRBV7-9 and J is TRBJ2-1, with TRBD2 identical over 9 bases. V dropped 5 bases and J dropped 4; count of bases not matched to a gene: 3. Germline loops: CDR1 SEHNR, CDR2 FQNEAQ (reference sequence). The CDR3 consists of 14 residues. CDR3 in amino acids: CASSGSGRYNEQFF. The CDR3, as DNA: TGTGCCAGCAGCGGTAGCGGGAGATACAATGAGCAGTTCTTC.